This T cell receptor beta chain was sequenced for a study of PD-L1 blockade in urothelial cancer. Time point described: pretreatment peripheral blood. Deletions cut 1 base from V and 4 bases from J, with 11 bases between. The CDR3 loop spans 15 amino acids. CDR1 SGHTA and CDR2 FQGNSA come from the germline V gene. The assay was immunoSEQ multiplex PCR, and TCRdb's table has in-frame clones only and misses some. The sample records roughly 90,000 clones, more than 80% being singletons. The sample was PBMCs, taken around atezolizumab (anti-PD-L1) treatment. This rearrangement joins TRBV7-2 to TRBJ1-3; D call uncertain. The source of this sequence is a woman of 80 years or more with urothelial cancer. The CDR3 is CASSLVGGIGNTIYF. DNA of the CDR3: TGTGCCAGCAGCTTAGTGGGCGGGATCGGAAACACCATATATTTT.